These 20 T cell receptor beta chains share one sample of origin, sequenced in a study of cytomegalovirus exposure and HLA in healthy donors. PCR primers comprised 60 Vbeta and 13 Jbeta primers. Only in-frame clones appear in the TCRdb table, and some are missing; sequencing was by immunoSEQ multiplex PCR. The data show 65,000 to 90,000 clones, approximately 75% seen once. Sequencing was carried out using PBMCs. The receptors were sampled from a woman in her thirties or forties in good health and CMV-seropositive.

The V and J genes are TRBV11-2 and TRBJ1-3, with 7 bases lining up with TRBD1. Germline-derived CDR1 and CDR2 are SGHAT and FQNNGV. This CDR3 contains 14 residues. V gave up 3 bases and J gave up 4 bases; unmatched junction bases: 3. The chain's CDR3 is CASSFGQEGNTIYF. The CDR3 nucleotides are TGTGCCAGCAGCTTCGGACAGGAGGGAAACACCATATATTTT.

The V gene is TRBV2, the J gene TRBJ2-3; 9 bases are shared with TRBD2. Germline CDR1 SNHLY, CDR2 FYNNEI. V dropped 4 bases and J dropped 2; count of bases not matched to a gene: 7. The CDR3 loop spans 16 amino acids. CDR3 in DNA: TGTGCCAGCAGTGCTTGGACTAGCGCAAACACAGATACGCAGTATTTT. Translating it yields CASSAWTSANTDTQYF.

The chain recombines TRBV19 with TRBJ1-2, with a possible D match to TRBD1 (6 bases). Per germline, CDR1 LNHDA and CDR2 SQIVND (reference sequence). The CDR3 is 14 amino acids. V was shortened by 3 bases and J by 8 bases, with 16 bases between the two germline ends. CDR3 protein: CASSILRGWAGYTF. CDR3 DNA sequence: TGTGCCAGTAGTATTCTCAGGGGATGGGCCGGCTACACCTTC.

The chain joins TRBV7-8 to TRBJ2-5; 14 bases are shared with TRBD2. This CDR3 region has 18 residues. Unmatched junction bases numbered 8, after V lost 0 bases and J lost 5 bases. Germline V CDR1 and CDR2: SGHVS, FQNEAQ. CDR3 residues: CASSLARLAGGRSETQYF. CDR3 sequence (DNA): TGTGCCAGCAGCTTAGCGCGACTAGCGGGGGGGAGGTCGGAGACCCAGTACTTC.

This chain links TRBV4-2 with TRBJ2-1; the D gene is possibly TRBD2 (6 bases). The germline gives CDR1 LGHNA, CDR2 YNFKEQ. This CDR3 has 16 amino acids. Trimming cost V 4 bases and J 7 bases, with 20 bases left between them. CDR3 sequence reads: CASSPRLAAEGNEQFF. In DNA, the CDR3 is TGTGCCAGCAGCCCGAGATTAGCGGCCGAGGGGAATGAGCAGTTCTTC.

This chain joins TRBV13 and TRBJ1-1, with TRBD1 identical over 10 bases. This CDR3 has 17 amino acids. V dropped 5 bases and J dropped 4; count of bases not matched to a gene: 13. Germline V CDR1 and CDR2: PRHDT, FYEKMQ (reference sequence). CDR3 sequence reads: CASSLNWDRGFTTEAFF. CDR3 nucleotide sequence: TGTGCCAGCAGCCTCAACTGGGACAGGGGATTTACCACTGAAGCTTTCTTT. The full variable domain, with the rest looked up from reference TRBV13 and TRBJ1-1, is AAGVIQSPRHLIKEKRETATLKCYPIPRHDTVYWYQQGPGQDPQFLISFYEKMQSDKGSIPDRFSAQQFSDYHSELNMSSLELGDSALYFCASSLNWDRGFTTEAFFGQGTRLTVV.

The genes are TRBV30 and TRBJ2-7; 11 bases are a match to TRBD1. CDR1 is GTSNPN, CDR2 SVGIG, per germline (reference sequence). CDR3 length: 14 amino acids. V shed 0 bases and J 3 bases; nucleotides not matched to a gene: 1. Here the CDR3 reads CAWSVGTGGYEQYF. The CDR3 DNA is TGTGCCTGGAGTGTCGGGACAGGGGGCTACGAGCAGTACTTC.

The V call is TRBV7-3, the J call TRBJ1-2, with a possible D match to TRBD1 (6 bases). The germline CDR1 and CDR2 sequences are SGHTA and FQGTGA. V was cut by 4 bases and J by 2 bases, with 14 bases left in between. The length of the CDR3 is 15 residues. This CDR3 reads CASSWEGVSNYGYTF. DNA for the CDR3: TGTGCCAGCAGCTGGGAGGGGGTGTCCAACTATGGCTACACCTTC.

CDR3 in amino acids: CASSYDRMATDTQYF. CDR3 DNA: TGTGCCAGCAGCTATGACAGGATGGCCACAGATACGCAGTATTTT. The genes are TRBV5-6 and TRBJ2-3; tentative D call: TRBD1 (6 bases). The CDR3 covers 15 residues. The germline V gene has CDR1 SGHDT and CDR2 YYEEEE. V was pared by 3 bases and J by 2 bases, with 13 bases between.

This rearrangement joins TRBV27 to TRBJ1-2; no clear D. Germline assignment: CDR1 MNHEY and CDR2 SMNVEV (reference sequence). This CDR3 region has 13 residues. V lost 7 bases, J lost 9 bases, and 18 bases lay in between. CDR3 sequence: CASTQRGSSRYTF. The CDR3 DNA is TGTGCCAGCACCCAAAGAGGGTCCTCCCGCTACACCTTC.

The chain carries TRBV10-3 and TRBJ2-1; 15 bases map to TRBD2. V lost 10 bases to trimming and J lost 0 bases; unmatched junction nucleotides: 7. Looked up from germline, CDR1 is ENHRY and CDR2 is SYGVKD. The CDR3 loop spans 17 amino acids. The CDR3 loop reads CASRTSGGAGSYNEQFF. The CDR3 nucleotides read TGTGCCAGCCGGACTAGCGGGGGGGCAGGCTCCTACAATGAGCAGTTCTTC.

The genes are TRBV5-4 and TRBJ2-7; 8 nucleotides line up with TRBD1. The trim removed 0 bases at V and 5 bases at J, leaving 1 base unmatched. There are 13 residues in the CDR3. CDR1 and CDR2 from the germline V gene are SGHNT and YYREEE (reference sequence). CDR3 sequence (DNA): TGTGCCAGCAGCTTGGCAGGGGGCGACGAGCAGTACTTC. Its translation: CASSLAGGDEQYF.

The gene calls are TRBV30 and TRBJ1-4, with D possibly TRBD1 on 6 matching bases. The V and J ends lost 0 bases and 4 bases respectively, with 9 bases between them. Germline assignment: CDR1 GTSNPN and CDR2 SVGIG (reference sequence). The CDR3 consists of 14 residues. CDR3 sequence: CAWSVPGDNEKLFF. The CDR3 DNA is TGTGCCTGGAGTGTACCAGGGGATAATGAAAAACTGTTTTTT.

V and J are TRBV11-3 and TRBJ2-3; D remains unclear. The CDR3 is 12 amino acids. Per the germline V gene, CDR1 is SGHNT and CDR2 is YENEEA. The V end lost 2 bases, the J end lost 4 bases, and 4 bases lay between the germline ends. The CDR3 reads CASSLSADTQYF. The CDR3 nucleotides are TGTGCCAGCAGCTTATCCGCAGATACGCAGTATTTT. Full variable domain (missing parts from reference TRBV11-3 and TRBJ2-3): EAGVVQSPRYKIIEKKQPVAFWCNPISGHNTLYWYLQNLGQGPELLIRYENEEAVDDSQLPKDRFSAERLKGVDSTLKIQPAELGDSAVYLCASSLSADTQYFGPGTRLTVL.

On this clone: One junction end disagrees with the germline gene, perhaps due to a read error. V usage is TRBV2 and J usage is TRBJ1-2; D gene unclear. Germline CDR1 reads SNHLY; CDR2 reads FYNNEI. This CDR3 contains 13 residues. CDR3: CASSGPVNYGYAF. The CDR3, as DNA: TGTGCCAGCAGTGGGCCGGTTAACTATGGCTACGCCTTC.

The V and J genes are TRBV4-1 and TRBJ2-7; a weak D match, TRBD2 (5 bases). V was clipped by 1 base and J by 0 bases, with 19 bases between them. The germline V gene encodes CDR1 MGHRA and CDR2 YSYEKL. The CDR3 is 18 residues long. CDR3 sequence reads: CASSQGPLGSELSYEQYF. In nucleotides, the CDR3 is TGCGCCAGCAGCCAAGGCCCTCTAGGTAGCGAGCTCTCCTACGAGCAGTACTTC.

The chain uses TRBV6-5 and TRBJ2-5; possibly TRBD2 for D (5 bases). Germline V CDR1 and CDR2: MNHEY, SVGAGI. This CDR3 contains 14 residues. Between the trimmed V and J ends, which lost 7 bases and 1 base, there was a span of 13 bases. The CDR3 protein is CASTDTLAQETQYF. As DNA, the CDR3 is TGTGCCAGCACTGACACTCTAGCCCAAGAGACCCAGTACTTC.

The rearrangement uses TRBV29-1 and TRBJ2-7; no reliable D call. Per germline, CDR1 SQVTM and CDR2 ANQGSEA. The CDR3 contains 11 residues. Trimming shortened V by 6 bases and J by 4 bases, and 10 bases separated the two germline ends. CDR3 in amino acids: CSVETKYEQYF. The CDR3 DNA is TGCAGCGTGGAAACAAAATACGAGCAGTACTTC.

This chain connects TRBV5-1 to TRBJ2-1, with 12 bases lining up with TRBD2. V lost 5 bases, J lost 7 bases, and 10 bases stayed unmatched. The CDR3 is made up of 16 amino acids. The germline CDR1 and CDR2 sequences are SGHRS and YFSETQ. CDR3 sequence (DNA): TGCGCCAGCAGTCCTCTAGCGGGGGGGCCGGGTAATGAGCAGTTCTTC. It yields the protein CASSPLAGGPGNEQFF.

V usage is TRBV5-1 and J usage is TRBJ2-7; 8 nucleotides line up with TRBD1. The J segment lost 2 bases and the V segment lost 7 bases, leaving 8 bases of the junction unmatched. The CDR3 covers 14 residues. Germline-derived CDR1 and CDR2 are SGHRS and YFSETQ. CDR3 sequence (DNA): TGCGCCAGCTCGGGACAGGCAAACACCTACGAGCAGTACTTC. Protein product: CASSGQANTYEQYF.